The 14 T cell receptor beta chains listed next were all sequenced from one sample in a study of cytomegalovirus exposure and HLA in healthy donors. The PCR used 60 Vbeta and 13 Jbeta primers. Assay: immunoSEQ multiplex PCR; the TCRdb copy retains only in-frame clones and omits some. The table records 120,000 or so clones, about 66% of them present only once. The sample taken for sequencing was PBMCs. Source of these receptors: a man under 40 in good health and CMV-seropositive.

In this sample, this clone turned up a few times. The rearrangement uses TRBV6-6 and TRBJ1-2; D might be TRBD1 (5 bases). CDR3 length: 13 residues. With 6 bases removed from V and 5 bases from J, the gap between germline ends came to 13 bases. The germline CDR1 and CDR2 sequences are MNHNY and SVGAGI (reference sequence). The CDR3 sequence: CASSPDIMYGYTF. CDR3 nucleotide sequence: TGTGCCAGCAGCCCGGACATTATGTATGGCTACACCTTC.

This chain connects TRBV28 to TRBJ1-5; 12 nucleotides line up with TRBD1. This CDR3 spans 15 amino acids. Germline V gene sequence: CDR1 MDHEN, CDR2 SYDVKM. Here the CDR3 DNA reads TGTGCAAGCGGCGGGACAGGGGGCCCTAATCAGCCCCAGCATTTT. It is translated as CASGGTGGPNQPQHF.

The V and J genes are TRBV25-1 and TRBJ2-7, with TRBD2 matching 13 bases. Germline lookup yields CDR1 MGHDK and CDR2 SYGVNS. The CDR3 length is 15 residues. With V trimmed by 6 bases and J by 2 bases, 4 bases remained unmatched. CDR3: CASSRGLAGAYEQYF. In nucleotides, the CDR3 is TGTGCCAGCAGCAGAGGACTAGCGGGGGCCTACGAGCAGTACTTC.

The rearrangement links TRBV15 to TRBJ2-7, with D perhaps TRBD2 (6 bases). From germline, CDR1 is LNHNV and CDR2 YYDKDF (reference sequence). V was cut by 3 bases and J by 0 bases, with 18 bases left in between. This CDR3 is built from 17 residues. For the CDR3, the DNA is TGTGCCACCAGCAGGGAACCGGGACGGGAGAGCTCCTACGAGCAGTACTTC. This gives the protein CATSREPGRESSYEQYF.

Here the CDR3 reads CASSPRTRSLYNEQFF. Written as DNA, the CDR3 is TGTGCCAGCTCACCACGGACTAGATCGCTCTACAATGAGCAGTTCTTC. The chain links TRBV18 to TRBJ2-1, with 7 bases that match TRBD2. The CDR3 totals 16 residues. The ends lost 1 base at V and 3 bases at J; junction bases unmatched: 6. Germline V gives CDR1 KGHSH, CDR2 LQKENI.

This CDR3 is CASSLGGPETDTQYF. CDR3 nucleotide sequence: TGTGCCAGCAGCTTGGGAGGGCCGGAGACAGATACGCAGTATTTT. The gene calls are TRBV11-3 and TRBJ2-3; 7 bases align to TRBD2. Germline V CDR1 and CDR2: SGHNT, YENEEA. Germline trimming cut 3 bases from V and 3 bases from J; bases unmatched to any gene: 6. This CDR3 is 15 amino acids long.

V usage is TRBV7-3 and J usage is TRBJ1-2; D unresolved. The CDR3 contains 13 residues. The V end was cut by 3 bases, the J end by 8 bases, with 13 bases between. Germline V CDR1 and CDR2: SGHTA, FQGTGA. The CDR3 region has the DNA TGTGCCAGCAGCTTGGGAGAGGCCCGCGGCTACACCTTC. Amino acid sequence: CASSLGEARGYTF. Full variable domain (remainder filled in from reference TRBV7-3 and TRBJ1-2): GAGVSQTPSNKVTEKGKYVELRCDPISGHTALYWYRQSLGQGPEFLIYFQGTGAADDSGLPNDRFFAVRPEGSVSTLKIQRTERGDSAVYLCASSLGEARGYTFGSGTRLTVV.

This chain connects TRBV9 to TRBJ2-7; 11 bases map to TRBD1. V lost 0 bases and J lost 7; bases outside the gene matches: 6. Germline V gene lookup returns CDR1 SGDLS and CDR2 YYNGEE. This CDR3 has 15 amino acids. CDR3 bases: TGTGCCAGCAGCGTAGGGACAGGGGGCCCTGAGGAGCAGTACTTC. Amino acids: CASSVGTGGPEEQYF.

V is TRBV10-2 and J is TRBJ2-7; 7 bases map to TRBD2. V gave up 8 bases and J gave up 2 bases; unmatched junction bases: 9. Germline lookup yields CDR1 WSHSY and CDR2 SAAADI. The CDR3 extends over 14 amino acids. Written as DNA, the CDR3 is TGCGCCAGCCGCGGCGGGAGAGGAACCTACGAGCAGTACTTC. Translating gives CASRGGRGTYEQYF.

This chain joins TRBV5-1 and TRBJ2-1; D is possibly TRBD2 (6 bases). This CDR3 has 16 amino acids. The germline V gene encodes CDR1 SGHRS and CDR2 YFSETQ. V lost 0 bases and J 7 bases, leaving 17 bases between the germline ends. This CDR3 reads CASSLVAPGGTNEQFF. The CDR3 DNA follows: TGCGCCAGCAGCTTGGTCGCCCCCGGCGGGACGAATGAGCAGTTCTTC. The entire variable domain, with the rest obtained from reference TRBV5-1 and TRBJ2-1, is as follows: KAGVTQTPRYLIKTRGQQVTLSCSPISGHRSVSWYQQTPGQGLQFLFEYFSETQRNKGNFPGRFSGRQFSNSRSEMNVSTLELGDSALYLCASSLVAPGGTNEQFFGPGTRLTVL.

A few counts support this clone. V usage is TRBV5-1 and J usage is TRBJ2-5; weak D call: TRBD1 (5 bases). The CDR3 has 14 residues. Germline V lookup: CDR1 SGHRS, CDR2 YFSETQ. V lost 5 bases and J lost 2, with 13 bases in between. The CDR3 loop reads CASSNSGSQETQYF. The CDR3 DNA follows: TGCGCCAGCAGTAACTCAGGGTCGCAAGAGACCCAGTACTTC. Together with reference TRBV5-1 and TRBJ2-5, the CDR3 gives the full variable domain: KAGVTQTPRYLIKTRGQQVTLSCSPISGHRSVSWYQQTPGQGLQFLFEYFSETQRNKGNFPGRFSGRQFSNSRSEMNVSTLELGDSALYLCASSNSGSQETQYFGPGTRLLVL.

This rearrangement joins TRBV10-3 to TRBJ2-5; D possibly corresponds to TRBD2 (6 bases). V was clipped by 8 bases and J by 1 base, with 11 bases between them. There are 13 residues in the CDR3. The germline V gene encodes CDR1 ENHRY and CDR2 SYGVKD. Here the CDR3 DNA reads TGTGCCATCCGCCAGGGAGGCCAAGAGACCCAGTACTTC. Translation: CAIRQGGQETQYF.

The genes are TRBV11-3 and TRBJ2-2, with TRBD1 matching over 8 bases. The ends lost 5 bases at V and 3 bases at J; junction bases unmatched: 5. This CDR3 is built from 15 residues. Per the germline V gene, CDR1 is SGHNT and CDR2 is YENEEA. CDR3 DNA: TGTGCCAGCAGCCCCCGGACAGGGTACACCGGGGAGCTGTTTTTT. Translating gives CASSPRTGYTGELFF. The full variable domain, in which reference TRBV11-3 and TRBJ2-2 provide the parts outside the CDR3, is EAGVVQSPRYKIIEKKQPVAFWCNPISGHNTLYWYLQNLGQGPELLIRYENEEAVDDSQLPKDRFSAERLKGVDSTLKIQPAELGDSAVYLCASSPRTGYTGELFFGEGSRLTVL.

The CDR3 loop reads CASRDRGRLFNQPQHF. The CDR3 DNA reads as TGTGCCAGCAGGGACAGGGGGCGTTTGTTCAATCAGCCCCAGCATTTT. V and J are TRBV5-8 and TRBJ1-5; 11 bases line up with TRBD1. CDR1 SGHTS and CDR2 YDEGEE come from the germline V gene. There are 16 residues in the CDR3. The J segment lost 3 bases and the V segment lost 5 bases, leaving 7 bases of the junction unmatched.